One TCR beta chain is described in this entry. The data belong to a study of identical twins. The CDR3 runs to 14 residues. CDR1 and CDR2 from the germline V gene are MDHEN and SYDVKM. V gave up 6 bases and J gave up 7 bases; unmatched junction bases: 12. TCRdb ran MiXCR on the 5' RACE reads and lists one entry per CDR3 protein. The repertoire holds approximately 550,000 distinct CDR3 sequences, with 20% to 25% as singletons. The same data also went into a second study, on yellow fever vaccine responses in identical twins.

The sequencing input was CD4+ T cells sorted from blood. The receptor's source is a woman younger than 35 in good health. The chain combines TRBV28 with TRBJ2-7, with TRBD2 matching over 7 bases. The CDR3 nucleotides read TGTGCCAGCAGCTATGGGGGGGGGATCCTTGAGCAGTACTTC. It yields the protein CASSYGGGILEQYF.